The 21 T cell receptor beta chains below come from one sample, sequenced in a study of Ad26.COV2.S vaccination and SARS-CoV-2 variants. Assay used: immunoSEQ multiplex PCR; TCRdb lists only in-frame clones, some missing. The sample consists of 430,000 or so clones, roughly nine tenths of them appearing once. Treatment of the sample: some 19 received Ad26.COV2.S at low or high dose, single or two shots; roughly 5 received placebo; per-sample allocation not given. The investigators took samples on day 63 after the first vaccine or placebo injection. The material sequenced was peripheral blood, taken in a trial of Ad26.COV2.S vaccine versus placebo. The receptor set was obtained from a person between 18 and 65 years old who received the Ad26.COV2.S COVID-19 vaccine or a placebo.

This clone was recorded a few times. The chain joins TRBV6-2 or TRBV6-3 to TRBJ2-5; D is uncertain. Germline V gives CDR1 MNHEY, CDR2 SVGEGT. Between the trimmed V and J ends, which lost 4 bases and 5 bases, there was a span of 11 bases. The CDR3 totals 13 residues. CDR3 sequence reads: CASSSQERETQYF. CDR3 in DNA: TGTGCCAGCAGTTCCCAGGAGAGGGAGACCCAGTACTTC.

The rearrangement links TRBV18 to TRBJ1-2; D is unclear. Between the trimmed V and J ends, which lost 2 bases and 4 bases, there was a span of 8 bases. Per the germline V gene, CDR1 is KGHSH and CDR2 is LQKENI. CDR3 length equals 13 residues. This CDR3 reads CASSPAVAYGYTF. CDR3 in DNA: TGTGCCAGCTCACCAGCGGTAGCCTATGGCTACACCTTC.

The CDR3 bases are TGTGCCAGCGGAGGGACTACTCTAGCGGGGGGGATCAATGAGCAGTTCTTC. This sequence encodes CASGGTTLAGGINEQFF. The J gene is TRBJ2-1, the V gene TRBV21-1; TRBD2, the D gene given by the table, was not confirmed from the DNA. TRBV21-1 counts as a pseudogene. The CDR3 runs 17 residues.

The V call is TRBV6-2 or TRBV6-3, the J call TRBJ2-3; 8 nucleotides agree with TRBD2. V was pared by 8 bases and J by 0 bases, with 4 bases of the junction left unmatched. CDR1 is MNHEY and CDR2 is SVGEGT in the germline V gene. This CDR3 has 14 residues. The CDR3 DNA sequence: TGTGCCAGCGGCCGACTAGCGAGCACAGATACGCAGTATTTT. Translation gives CASGRLASTDTQYF.

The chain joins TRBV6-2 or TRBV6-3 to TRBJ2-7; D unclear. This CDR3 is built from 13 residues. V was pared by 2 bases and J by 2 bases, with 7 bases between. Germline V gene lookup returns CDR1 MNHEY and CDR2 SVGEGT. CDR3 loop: CASSYEVAYEQYV. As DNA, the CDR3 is TGTGCCAGCAGTTACGAAGTTGCCTACGAGCAGTACGTC.

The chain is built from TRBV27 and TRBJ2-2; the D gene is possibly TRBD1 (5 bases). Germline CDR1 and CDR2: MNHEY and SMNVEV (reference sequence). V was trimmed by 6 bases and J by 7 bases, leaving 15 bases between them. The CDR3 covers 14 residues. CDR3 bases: TGTGCCAGCAGGAAGGGGCACTTCAACGGGGAGCTGTTTTTT. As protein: CASRKGHFNGELFF.

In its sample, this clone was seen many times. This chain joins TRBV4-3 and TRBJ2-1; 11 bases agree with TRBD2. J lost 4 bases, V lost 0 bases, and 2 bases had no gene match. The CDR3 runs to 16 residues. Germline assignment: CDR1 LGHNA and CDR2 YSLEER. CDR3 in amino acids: CASSQDSSGGYNEQFF. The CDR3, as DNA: TGCGCCAGCAGCCAAGATTCTAGCGGGGGGTACAATGAGCAGTTCTTC.

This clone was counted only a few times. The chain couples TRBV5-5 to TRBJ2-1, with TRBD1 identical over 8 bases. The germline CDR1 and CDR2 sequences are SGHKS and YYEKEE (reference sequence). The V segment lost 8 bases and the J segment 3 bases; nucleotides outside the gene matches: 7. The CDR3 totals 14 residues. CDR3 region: CASSDRGYYNEQFF. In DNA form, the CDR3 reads TGTGCCAGTTCTGACAGGGGTTACTACAATGAGCAGTTCTTC.

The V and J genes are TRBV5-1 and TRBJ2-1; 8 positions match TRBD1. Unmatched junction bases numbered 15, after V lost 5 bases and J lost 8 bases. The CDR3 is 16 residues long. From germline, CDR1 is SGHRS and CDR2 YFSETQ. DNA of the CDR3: TGCGCCAGCAGTCGACAGGGGAGCCGCTCCGGGGATGAGCAGTTCTTC. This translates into CASSRQGSRSGDEQFF. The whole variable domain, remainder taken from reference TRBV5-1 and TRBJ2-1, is KAGVTQTPRYLIKTRGQQVTLSCSPISGHRSVSWYQQTPGQGLQFLFEYFSETQRNKGNFPGRFSGRQFSNSRSEMNVSTLELGDSALYLCASSRQGSRSGDEQFFGPGTRLTVL.

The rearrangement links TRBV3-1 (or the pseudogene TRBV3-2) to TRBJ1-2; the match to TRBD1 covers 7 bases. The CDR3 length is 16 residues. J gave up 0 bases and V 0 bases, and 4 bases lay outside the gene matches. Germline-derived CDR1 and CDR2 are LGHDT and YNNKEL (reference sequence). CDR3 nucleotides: TGTGCCAGCAGCCAAGACGACAGGGTTTCTAACTATGGCTACACCTTC. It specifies CASSQDDRVSNYGYTF.

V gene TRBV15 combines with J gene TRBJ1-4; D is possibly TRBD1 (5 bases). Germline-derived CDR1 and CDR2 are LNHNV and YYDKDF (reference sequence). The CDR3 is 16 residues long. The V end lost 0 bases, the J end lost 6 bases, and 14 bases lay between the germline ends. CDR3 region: CATSRDVGAEYEKLFF. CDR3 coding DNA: TGTGCCACCAGCAGAGATGTTGGGGCAGAGTATGAAAAACTGTTTTTT.

The CDR3 protein is CASSNTVNTEAFF. CDR3 sequence (DNA): TGTGCCAGCAGCAACACAGTGAACACTGAAGCTTTCTTT. The V gene is TRBV21-1, the J gene TRBJ1-1; the table names TRBD1, a call not compared with the DNA. TRBV21-1 is assigned pseudogene status. The CDR3 loop spans 13 amino acids.

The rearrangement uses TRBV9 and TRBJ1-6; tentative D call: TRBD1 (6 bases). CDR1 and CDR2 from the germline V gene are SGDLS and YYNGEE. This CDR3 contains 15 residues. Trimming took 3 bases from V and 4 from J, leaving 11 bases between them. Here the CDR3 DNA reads TGTGCCAGCAGCGCCCGGGACACTTATAATTCACCCCTCCACTTT. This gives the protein CASSARDTYNSPLHF.

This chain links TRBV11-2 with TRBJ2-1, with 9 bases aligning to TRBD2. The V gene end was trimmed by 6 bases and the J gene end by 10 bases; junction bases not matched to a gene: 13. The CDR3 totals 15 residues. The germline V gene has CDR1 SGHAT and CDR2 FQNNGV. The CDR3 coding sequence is TGTGCCAGCAGGACGCCTCGCGGGAGGGCCAACGAGCAGTTCTTC. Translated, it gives CASRTPRGRANEQFF.

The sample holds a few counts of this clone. CDR3 coding DNA: TGTGCCAGCAGTGCTAAGGCGGTGAGCACAGATACGCAGTATTTT. Translated, it gives CASSAKAVSTDTQYF. The V call is TRBV6-4, the J call TRBJ2-3; D unclear. V was clipped by 4 bases and J by 0 bases, with 11 bases between them. Germline CDR1 is MRHNA and CDR2 is SNTAGT. The CDR3 has 15 residues.

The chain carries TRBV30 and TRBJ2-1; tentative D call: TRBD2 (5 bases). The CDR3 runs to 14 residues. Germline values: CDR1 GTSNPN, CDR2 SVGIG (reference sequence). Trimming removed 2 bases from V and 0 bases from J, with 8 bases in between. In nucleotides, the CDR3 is TGTGCCTGGAGTATGGGGAGCTCCTACAATGAGCAGTTCTTC. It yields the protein CAWSMGSSYNEQFF. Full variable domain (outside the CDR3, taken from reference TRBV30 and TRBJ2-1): SQTIHQWPATLVQPVGSPLSLECTVEGTSNPNLYWYRQAAGRGLQLLFYSVGIGQISSEVPQNLSASRPQDRQFILSSKKLLLSDSGFYLCAWSMGSSYNEQFFGPGTRLTVL.

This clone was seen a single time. The CDR3: CASSLAGKNTGELFF. Here the CDR3 DNA reads TGTGCCAGCAGCTTAGCTGGCAAGAACACCGGGGAGCTGTTTTTT. V is TRBV7-9 and J is TRBJ2-2; D is unresolved. Germline lookup yields CDR1 SEHNR and CDR2 FQNEAQ (reference sequence). The CDR3 totals 15 residues. Trimming cost V 0 bases and J 1 base, with 6 bases left between them.

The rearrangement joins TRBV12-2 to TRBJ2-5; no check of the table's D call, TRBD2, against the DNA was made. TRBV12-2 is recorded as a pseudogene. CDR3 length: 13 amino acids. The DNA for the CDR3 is TGTGCAAGTCGCTTAGCGGGGAGGGAGACCCAGTACTTC. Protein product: CASRLAGRETQYF.

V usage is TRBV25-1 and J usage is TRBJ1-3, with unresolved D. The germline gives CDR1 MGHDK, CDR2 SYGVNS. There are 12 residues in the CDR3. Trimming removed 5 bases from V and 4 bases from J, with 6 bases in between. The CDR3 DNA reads TGTGCCAGCAGTCCCTGGGGAAACACCATATATTTT. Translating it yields CASSPWGNTIYF.

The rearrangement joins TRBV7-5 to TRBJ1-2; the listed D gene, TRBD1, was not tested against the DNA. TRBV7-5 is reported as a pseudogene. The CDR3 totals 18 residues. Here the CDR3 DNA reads TGTGCCAGAAGCCAAGGACAGGGGGCGGAATCCGAAAACTATGGCTACACCTTC. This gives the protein CARSQGQGAESENYGYTF.

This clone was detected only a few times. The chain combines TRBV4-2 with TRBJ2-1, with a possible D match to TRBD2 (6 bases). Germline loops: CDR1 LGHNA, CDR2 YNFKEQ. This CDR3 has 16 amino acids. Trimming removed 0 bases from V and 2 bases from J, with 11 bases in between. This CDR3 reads CASSQDLASPYNEQFF. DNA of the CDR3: TGTGCCAGCAGCCAAGATCTAGCGAGTCCCTACAATGAGCAGTTCTTC.